The 27 T cell receptor beta chains reported below all come from one sample, sequenced in a study of cytomegalovirus exposure and HLA in healthy donors (TCRdb year 2017). The library was produced with the immunoSEQ multiplex PCR assay. A mixture of 60 forward primers for TCR Vbeta segments and 13 reverse primers for TCR Jbeta segments was used in the multiplex PCR. In TCRdb, the immuneACCESS table is reduced to in-frame sequences with V and J assigned. These tables do not hold every clone; where another copy was compared, an unresolved V gene accounts for under half, and the others remain unexplained. This sample has 130,000 or so clones in its table, and about 81% of those were observed once. Of the sample, around 8.1% falls within the top ten clones. Sequenced input: PBMCs. Receptors originate from a woman between 50 and 59 years old in good health and CMV-seropositive.

The chain combines TRBV2 with TRBJ2-1; 7 bases map to TRBD2. The germline V gene encodes CDR1 SNHLY and CDR2 FYNNEI. This CDR3 comprises 13 residues. Trimming removed 10 bases from V and 9 bases from J; junction bases left unmatched: 12. CDR3 in amino acids: CATLLAGETEQFF. As DNA, the CDR3 is TGTGCCACTCTTCTGGCGGGAGAAACTGAGCAGTTCTTC.

This clone was counted only a few times. J is TRBJ1-1 and V is TRBV27; the D gene is possibly TRBD1 (6 bases). This CDR3 is built from 15 residues. Trimming removed 0 bases from V and 3 bases from J, with 11 bases in between. Germline assignment: CDR1 MNHEY and CDR2 SMNVEV (reference sequence). This chain's CDR3 is CASSLSIGGDTEAFF. DNA for the CDR3: TGTGCCAGCAGTTTATCGATAGGGGGGGACACTGAAGCTTTCTTT.

This chain connects TRBV5-4 to TRBJ1-1, with D perhaps TRBD1 (5 bases). Germline-derived CDR1 and CDR2 are SGHNT and YYREEE (reference sequence). This CDR3 comprises 14 residues. Between the trimmed V and J ends, which lost 7 bases and 1 base, there was a span of 14 bases. The CDR3 nucleotides read TGTGCCAGCCGCGAAGGGGAGGGGAACACTGAAGCTTTCTTT. This translates into CASREGEGNTEAFF.

The chain is built from TRBV27 and TRBJ2-5; TRBD1 agrees at 7 bases. This CDR3 contains 15 residues. Germline V gene lookup returns CDR1 MNHEY and CDR2 SMNVEV (reference sequence). V trimming: 6 bases; J trimming: 3 bases; junction bases outside the gene matches: 10. CDR3 sequence reads: CASRPLDRVEETQYF. DNA of the CDR3: TGTGCCAGCAGACCTCTTGACAGGGTCGAAGAGACCCAGTACTTC.

This chain uses TRBV5-1 with TRBJ2-1, with 12 bases matching TRBD2. Trimming removed 4 bases from V and 7 bases from J; junction bases left unmatched: 6. The germline CDR1 and CDR2 sequences are SGHRS and YFSETQ. The CDR3 sequence is 15 residues long. The CDR3, as DNA: TGCGCCAGCAGCCTCGGACTAGCGGGGAGGAATGAGCAGTTCTTC. It is translated as CASSLGLAGRNEQFF.

The rearrangement links TRBV14 to TRBJ2-5; 8 nucleotides line up with TRBD1. The germline gives CDR1 SGHDN, CDR2 FVKESK. With 4 bases clipped from V and 7 bases from J, the junction kept 5 bases outside the gene matches. The CDR3 extends over 13 amino acids. CDR3 DNA: TGTGCCAGCAGCCCGGACAGGGTGGGGACCCAGTACTTC. Residues: CASSPDRVGTQYF.

The J gene is TRBJ2-7, the V gene TRBV7-3; D is possibly TRBD1 (6 bases). This CDR3 contains 13 residues. Germline V gene lookup returns CDR1 SGHTA and CDR2 FQGTGA. V was pared by 5 bases and J by 2 bases, with 10 bases between. CDR3 nucleotides: TGTGCCAGCAGCGCAACAGGGACCTACGAGCAGTACTTC. Translation gives CASSATGTYEQYF. The variable domain in full, with the rest retrieved from reference TRBV7-3 and TRBJ2-7, is GAGVSQTPSNKVTEKGKYVELRCDPISGHTALYWYRQSLGQGPEFLIYFQGTGAADDSGLPNDRFFAVRPEGSVSTLKIQRTERGDSAVYLCASSATGTYEQYFGPGTRLTVT.

The chain links TRBV7-2 to TRBJ2-7; tentative D call: TRBD1 (5 bases). V lost 5 bases and J 4 bases, leaving 15 bases between the germline ends. The CDR3 loop spans 14 amino acids. CDR1 SGHTA and CDR2 FQGNSA come from the germline V gene. CDR3 in DNA: TGTGCCAGCAGCCCTCGACAGTTACCGTACGAGCAGTACTTC. This translates into CASSPRQLPYEQYF.

The chain recombines TRBV28 with TRBJ2-7, with 8 nucleotides matching TRBD2. Germline CDR1 reads MDHEN; CDR2 reads SYDVKM. With 4 bases clipped from V and 2 bases from J, the junction kept 7 bases outside the gene matches. The CDR3 loop spans 15 amino acids. The chain's CDR3 is CASSSLGRGTYEQYF. DNA for the CDR3: TGTGCCAGCAGTTCCCTCGGGAGGGGGACCTACGAGCAGTACTTC.

This clone showed up just a few times. V is TRBV10-2 and J is TRBJ1-6; unclear D gene. The germline V and J ends were trimmed by 7 bases and 6 bases, with 10 bases remaining between them. The CDR3 runs 13 residues. CDR1 and CDR2 from the germline V gene are WSHSY and SAAADI. The CDR3 sequence is CASTPVPNSPLHF. The CDR3 coding sequence is TGCGCCAGCACCCCAGTCCCTAATTCACCCCTCCACTTT.

The chain employs TRBV2 and TRBJ1-5; the match to TRBD1 covers 7 bases. Germline lookup yields CDR1 SNHLY and CDR2 FYNNEI. With 6 bases clipped from V and 7 bases from J, the junction kept 6 bases outside the gene matches. CDR3 length: 13 residues. CDR3 sequence reads: CASRADREQPQHF. As DNA, the CDR3 is TGTGCCAGCAGGGCCGACAGGGAGCAGCCCCAGCATTTT.

The rearrangement links TRBV6-5 to TRBJ2-1, with D unclear. Looked up from germline, CDR1 is MNHEY and CDR2 is SVGAGI. The CDR3 covers 15 residues. V was shortened by 6 bases and J by 0 bases, with 12 bases between the two germline ends. Written as DNA, the CDR3 is TGTGCCAGCAGCCGGTTACCGGGCTCCTACAATGAGCAGTTCTTC. Translating gives CASSRLPGSYNEQFF.

This chain links TRBV18 with TRBJ1-1; D remains unclear. The CDR3 has 16 residues. CDR1 is KGHSH, CDR2 LQKENI, per germline. The ends were cut back, 0 bases at V and 1 base at J, with 12 bases in the middle. The CDR3 reads CASSPPSVQTNTEAFF. The CDR3 DNA reads TGTGCCAGCTCACCACCTTCAGTACAGACGAACACTGAAGCTTTCTTT. Full variable domain (remainder filled in from reference TRBV18 and TRBJ1-1): NAGVMQNPRHLVRRRGQEARLRCSPMKGHSHVYWYRQLPEEGLKFMVYLQKENIIDESGMPKERFSAEFPKEGPSILRIQQVVRGDSAAYFCASSPPSVQTNTEAFFGQGTRLTVV.

The J gene is TRBJ1-2, the V gene TRBV7-3, with 7 nucleotides matching TRBD1. CDR3 length equals 13 residues. CDR1 SGHTA and CDR2 FQGTGA come from the germline V gene. The CDR3 sequence: CASQGTRGYGYTF. DNA of the CDR3: TGTGCTTCACAGGGGACCCGGGGCTATGGCTACACCTTC.

The gene calls are TRBV7-3 and TRBJ2-2; a weak D match, TRBD1 (6 bases). CDR3 length: 16 amino acids. Germline assignment: CDR1 SGHTA and CDR2 FQGTGA. The germline V and J ends were trimmed by 5 bases and 0 bases, with 13 bases remaining between them. Here the CDR3 DNA reads TGTGCCAGCAGCCCTCAGGGGCCCGCGAACACCGGGGAGCTGTTTTTT. It is translated as CASSPQGPANTGELFF.

This clone occurred a few times. V gene TRBV7-3 combines with J gene TRBJ1-1; D is perhaps TRBD1 (5 bases). Per the germline V gene, CDR1 is SGHTA and CDR2 is FQGTGA. This CDR3 region has 13 residues. Trimming pared 1 base from V and 7 bases from J, leaving 10 bases between. CDR3: CASSLRTSGEAFF. The CDR3 region has the DNA TGTGCCAGCAGCTTAAGGACAAGTGGTGAAGCTTTCTTT. Combining the CDR3 with reference TRBV7-3 and TRBJ1-1 gives the whole variable domain GAGVSQTPSNKVTEKGKYVELRCDPISGHTALYWYRQSLGQGPEFLIYFQGTGAADDSGLPNDRFFAVRPEGSVSTLKIQRTERGDSAVYLCASSLRTSGEAFFGQGTRLTVV.

The CDR3 is CASSRVGELFF. The DNA for the CDR3 is TGTGCCAGCTCTCGGGTCGGGGAGCTGTTTTTT. The V gene is TRBV18, the J gene TRBJ2-2; unclear D gene. This CDR3 comprises 11 residues. Germline assignment: CDR1 KGHSH and CDR2 LQKENI. V shed 6 bases and J shed 7 bases, with 6 bases lying between them.

The chain uses TRBV5-1 and TRBJ2-5; 8 bases line up with TRBD1. The germline V gene has CDR1 SGHRS and CDR2 YFSETQ. The CDR3 covers 13 residues. Losses at the gene ends were 1 base for V and 5 bases for J; bases not matched to a gene: 1. CDR3: CASSLQGAETQYF. As DNA, the CDR3 is TGCGCCAGCAGCTTGCAGGGGGCTGAGACCCAGTACTTC.

V is TRBV5-1 and J is TRBJ1-2; maybe TRBD1 (6 bases). The CDR3 spans 13 residues. Germline CDR1 SGHRS, CDR2 YFSETQ. Trimming left V 4 bases short and J 5 bases short, with 12 bases between. CDR3 amino acids: CASSTGQSYGYTF. DNA of the CDR3: TGCGCCAGCAGCACCGGACAGTCATATGGCTACACCTTC. Based on the CDR3 plus reference TRBV5-1 and TRBJ1-2, the full variable domain is KAGVTQTPRYLIKTRGQQVTLSCSPISGHRSVSWYQQTPGQGLQFLFEYFSETQRNKGNFPGRFSGRQFSNSRSEMNVSTLELGDSALYLCASSTGQSYGYTFGSGTRLTVV.

This chain links TRBV5-4 with TRBJ2-2; no definite D call. The CDR3 has 16 residues. CDR1 and CDR2 from the germline V gene are SGHNT and YYREEE (reference sequence). The ends were cut back, 0 bases at V and 3 bases at J, with 12 bases in the middle. CDR3 amino acids: CASSLAGGRDTGELFF. The CDR3 nucleotides are TGTGCCAGCAGCTTGGCGGGTGGCAGAGACACCGGGGAGCTGTTTTTT.

This clone appeared once. The chain employs TRBV5-1 and TRBJ2-1, with TRBD2 identical over 11 bases. The V gene's germline CDR1 is SGHRS and CDR2 YFSETQ. This CDR3 is 15 amino acids long. V trimming: 6 bases; J trimming: 6 bases; junction bases outside the gene matches: 8. Here the CDR3 DNA reads TGCGCCAGCACCCCTACTAGCGGGGGTTCCAATGAGCAGTTCTTC. This encodes CASTPTSGGSNEQFF.

J is TRBJ1-2 and V is TRBV7-9; a weak D match, TRBD1 (6 bases). V was shortened by 1 base and J by 4 bases, with 10 bases between the two germline ends. Per the germline V gene, CDR1 is SEHNR and CDR2 is FQNEAQ (reference sequence). The CDR3 consists of 14 residues. The CDR3 region is CASSLGDRFYGYTF. CDR3 coding DNA: TGTGCCAGCAGCTTAGGCGACAGGTTCTATGGCTACACCTTC.

The chain couples TRBV27 to TRBJ2-1; D is undetermined. CDR1 and CDR2 (germline): MNHEY, SMNVEV (reference sequence). The CDR3 length is 14 residues. V gave up 0 bases and J gave up 9 bases, with 12 bases separating them. CDR3: CASSLSQDLGEQFF. CDR3 nucleotide sequence: TGTGCCAGCAGTTTATCGCAGGATTTGGGTGAGCAGTTCTTC.

The chain uses TRBV21-1 and TRBJ1-2. TRBV21-1 is listed as a pseudogene. This CDR3 region has 15 residues. The CDR3 nucleotides are TGTGCCAGCAGCCCCAGCCCCAGGGAGGACTATGGCTACACCTTC. It translates to CASSPSPREDYGYTF.

This chain links TRBV5-1 with TRBJ1-2; 7 nucleotides agree with TRBD1. The CDR3 is made up of 14 amino acids. Germline trimming cut 0 bases from V and 4 bases from J; bases unmatched to any gene: 3. The germline V gene encodes CDR1 SGHRS and CDR2 YFSETQ. CDR3 residues: CASSLAWDSYGYTF. CDR3 sequence (DNA): TGCGCCAGCAGCTTGGCTTGGGACAGCTATGGCTACACCTTC.

This chain uses TRBV2 with TRBJ1-1, with TRBD1 identical over 7 bases. V gave up 6 bases and J gave up 4 bases; unmatched junction bases: 2. The CDR3 is 12 amino acids. Germline V gene lookup returns CDR1 SNHLY and CDR2 FYNNEI. The CDR3, as DNA: TGTGCCAGCAGGGGACAGATCACTGAAGCTTTCTTT. Amino acid sequence: CASRGQITEAFF. The whole variable domain, remainder taken from reference TRBV2 and TRBJ1-1, is EPEVTQTPSHQVTQMGQEVILRCVPISNHLYFYWYRQILGQKVEFLVSFYNNEISEKSEIFDDQFSVERPDGSNFTLKIRSTKLEDSAMYFCASRGQITEAFFGQGTRLTVV.

The rearrangement joins TRBV10-3 to TRBJ2-5, with a possible D match to TRBD2 (5 bases). V lost 4 bases, J lost 0 bases, and 18 bases lay in between. CDR1 and CDR2 (germline): ENHRY, SYGVKD. The CDR3 contains 17 residues. The CDR3 DNA reads TGTGCCATCAGTGGACTGGGTGGACTGGGCCACCAAGAGACCCAGTACTTC. This gives the protein CAISGLGGLGHQETQYF.